This T cell receptor beta chain stems from a study of blood T cell repertoires in COVID-19. Study information: Specimens from acute and convalescent COVID-19 originated in the United States, Italy and Spain. Sample material is recorded as cDNA or gDNA derived from T cells, B-cell-depleted T cells, or PBMCs.

As originally analysed: Nucleated cell counts were estimated from reference gene primer amplification. TCRdb's copy holds only in-frame clones and misses some; the assay was immunoSEQ multiplex PCR. The DNA gave D and trimming, while V, J and clone size come from that table. The sample consists of some 83,000 clones, 80% of them appearing once. The V segment lost 6 bases and the J segment 4 bases; nucleotides outside the gene matches: 8. CDR1 and CDR2 from the germline V gene are MNHEY and SVGAGI. The CDR3 totals 15 residues. The chain uses TRBV6-5 and TRBJ1-3, with 8 bases identical to TRBD1. The TCR originated in a man in his 60s with active or convalescent COVID-19. Sequenced input: peripheral blood. In DNA form, the CDR3 reads TGTGCCAGCAGCTCCCAGGGGGCAGGAGGAAACACCATATATTTT. As protein: CASSSQGAGGNTIYF.